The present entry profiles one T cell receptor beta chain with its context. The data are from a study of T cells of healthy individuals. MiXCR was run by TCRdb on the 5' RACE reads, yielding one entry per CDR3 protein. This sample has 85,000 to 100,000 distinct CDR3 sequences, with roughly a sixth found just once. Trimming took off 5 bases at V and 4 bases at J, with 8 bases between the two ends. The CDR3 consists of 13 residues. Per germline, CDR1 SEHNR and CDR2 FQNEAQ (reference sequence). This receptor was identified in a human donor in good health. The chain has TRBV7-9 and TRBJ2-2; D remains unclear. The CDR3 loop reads CASSPLLTGELFF. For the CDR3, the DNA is TGTGCCAGCAGCCCTCTTCTCACCGGGGAGCTGTTTTTT. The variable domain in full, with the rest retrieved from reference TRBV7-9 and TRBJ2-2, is DTGVSQNPRHKITKRGQNVTFRCDPISEHNRLYWYRQTLGQGPEFLTYFQNEAQLEKSRLLSDRFSAERPKGSFSTLEIQRTEQGDSAMYLCASSPLLTGELFFGEGSRLTVL.